This entry lists 14 T cell receptor beta chains sequenced from one sample in a study of regulatory T cells in long-lasting Graves disease (dated by TCRdb to the early 2020s). The library was prepared using multiplex PCR. The reads were generated on an Illumina HiSeq 4000. To build TCR beta libraries, CDR3 regions were amplified by Arm-PCR using iRepertoire HTBI primers. Starting from the raw public reads, TCRdb applied fastp trimming at Q25, assembled clones with MiXCR and retained in-frame beta chains. CDR3 protein duplicates are merged, each entry listing the most common genes and DNA. This sample holds more than 400,000 distinct CDR3 sequences; roughly 17% were observed only once. The ten most abundant clones make up 12% of the sample. In light of the paper, this sample's time point label describes: newly diagnosed GD, antithyroid drugs for less than 3 months. RNA was extracted from PBMCs in TRIzol for both TCR sequencing and RNA sequencing.

This sample was shared with a second study, whose subject was T cells in Graves' hyperthyroidism and ophthalmopathy.

The sequencing here drew on peripheral blood mononuclear cells (PBMCs), taken at new diagnosis, from a patient treated with antithyroid drugs. These receptors all come from a man between 40 and 49 years old with Graves disease. Donor details come from another sample of the same person, matched by shared clones.

The table lists this clonotype with many counts. This chain uses TRBV19 with TRBJ2-1; 7 nucleotides agree with TRBD1. CDR1 is LNHDA, CDR2 SQIVND, per germline (reference sequence). V trimming: 5 bases; J trimming: 7 bases; junction bases outside the gene matches: 5. This CDR3 is 13 amino acids long. The CDR3 is CASSPEQGNEQFF. In DNA form, the CDR3 reads TGTGCCAGTAGTCCTGAACAGGGGAATGAGCAGTTCTTC.

The table lists this clonotype with many counts. The chain links TRBV28 to TRBJ1-2, with no clear D. This CDR3 has 11 amino acids. Looked up from germline, CDR1 is MDHEN and CDR2 is SYDVKM. The V and J ends lost 2 bases and 6 bases respectively, with 4 bases between them. CDR3 residues: CASSLRDGYTF. DNA of the CDR3: TGTGCCAGCAGTTTAAGGGATGGCTACACCTTC.

This rearrangement joins TRBV4-1 to TRBJ2-1; 8 nucleotides match TRBD2. With 1 base clipped from V and 2 bases from J, the junction kept 7 bases outside the gene matches. CDR1 MGHRA and CDR2 YSYEKL come from the germline V gene. CDR3 length: 17 residues. CDR3 coding DNA: TGCGCCAGCAGCCAAGTACCTAGCGGGTCAACCTACAATGAGCAGTTCTTC. The encoded protein is CASSQVPSGSTYNEQFF.

To note about this clonotype: A far larger clone is only one base removed, so a read error is likely. This chain links TRBV3-1 with TRBJ2-5; perhaps TRBD2 as D (5 bases). This CDR3 is 15 amino acids long. V lost 6 bases and J lost 11, with 25 bases in between. Looked up from germline, CDR1 is LGHDT and CDR2 is YNNKEL (reference sequence). Here the CDR3 DNA reads TGTGCCAGCAGTGAAGGACTTAGCTCCTACAATGAGCAGTACTTC. Amino acids: CASSEGLSSYNEQYF.

In its sample, this clonotype was seen many times. The chain joins TRBV27 to TRBJ2-1, with unresolved D. Per germline, CDR1 MNHEY and CDR2 SMNVEV (reference sequence). CDR3 size: 16 residues. The germline V and J ends were trimmed by 0 bases and 0 bases, with 9 bases remaining between them. The CDR3 DNA sequence: TGTGCCAGCAGTTTATCGGGCGGAGACTCCTACAATGAGCAGTTCTTC. Amino acid sequence: CASSLSGGDSYNEQFF.

This clonotype was seen repeatedly, ten times or more. This chain joins TRBV20-1 and TRBJ2-1; D unclear. V was clipped by 5 bases and J by 4 bases, with 6 bases between them. The CDR3 extends over 11 amino acids. From germline, CDR1 is DFQATT and CDR2 SNEGSKA (reference sequence). The CDR3 protein is CSAVPYNEQFF. In DNA form, the CDR3 reads TGCAGTGCTGTTCCTTACAATGAGCAGTTCTTC.

This clonotype was seen a handful of times. V gene TRBV6-5 combines with J gene TRBJ1-5; possibly TRBD1 for D (5 bases). V was shortened by 3 bases and J by 9 bases, with 12 bases between the two germline ends. Per the germline V gene, CDR1 is MNHEY and CDR2 is SVGAGI. This CDR3 is built from 13 residues. CDR3 sequence (DNA): TGTGCCAGCAGTTATGCGGGGCAGTGGCCCCAGCATTTT. It specifies CASSYAGQWPQHF.

The chain couples TRBV20-1 to TRBJ2-2; D uncertain. V was pared by 0 bases and J by 4 bases, with 6 bases between. Germline V gene sequence: CDR1 DFQATT, CDR2 SNEGSKA (reference sequence). The CDR3 totals 13 residues. CDR3 region: CSARDPGTGELFF. The DNA of the CDR3 is TGCAGTGCTAGAGATCCCGGCACCGGGGAGCTGTTTTTT.

This clonotype was seen ten or more times. The chain links TRBV15 to TRBJ2-1, with D maybe TRBD2 (6 bases). This CDR3 region has 14 residues. The V gene's germline CDR1 is LNHNV and CDR2 YYDKDF (reference sequence). V lost 1 base to trimming and J lost 5 bases, with 9 bases between them. The CDR3 here is CATSRVLADNEQFF. The CDR3 DNA sequence: TGTGCCACCAGCAGAGTTTTAGCGGACAATGAGCAGTTCTTC. Full variable domain (remainder filled in from reference TRBV15 and TRBJ2-1): DAMVIQNPRYQVTQFGKPVTLSCSQTLNHNVMYWYQQKSSQAPKLLFHYYDKDFNNEADTPDNFQSRRPNTSFCFLDIRSPGLGDTAMYLCATSRVLADNEQFFGPGTRLTVL.

This clonotype appeared many times. The V and J genes are TRBV2 and TRBJ2-3; a weak D match, TRBD2 (5 bases). Germline V gene lookup returns CDR1 SNHLY and CDR2 FYNNEI. The CDR3 extends over 16 amino acids. Trimming stripped 5 bases from V and 0 bases from J, with 15 bases between. This CDR3 reads CASSIDSDDSTDTQYF. The CDR3 DNA reads TGTGCCAGCAGTATTGATAGCGATGATAGCACAGATACGCAGTATTTT.

There are many counts of this clonotype. The V and J genes are TRBV30 and TRBJ2-1; the match to TRBD2 covers 9 bases. V lost 5 bases, J lost 3 bases, and 8 bases stayed unmatched. CDR3 size: 15 residues. Germline CDR1 reads GTSNPN; CDR2 reads SVGIG (reference sequence). The chain's CDR3 is CAWDIAGALYNEQFF. CDR3 nucleotide sequence: TGTGCCTGGGATATAGCGGGAGCGCTCTACAATGAGCAGTTCTTC.

This clonotype was seen repeatedly, ten times or more. The chain's CDR3 is CASSLAIMGKPNSPLHF. CDR3 DNA: TGTGCCAGCAGTTTGGCAATAATGGGGAAACCAAATTCACCCCTCCACTTT. V is TRBV28 and J is TRBJ1-6, with D uncertain. The CDR3 is 17 amino acids. Germline V lookup: CDR1 MDHEN, CDR2 SYDVKM. The V gene lost 3 bases and the J gene lost 7 bases, with 19 bases spanning the gap.

Comment on this clonotype: Since a much larger clone is just one base distant, this may be a read error. The chain is built from TRBV30 and TRBJ2-3; 11 bases line up with TRBD1. The V and J ends lost 2 bases and 15 bases, in that order; junction bases with no gene match: 13. The germline gives CDR1 GTSNPN, CDR2 SVGIG (reference sequence). The CDR3 loop spans 14 amino acids. CDR3 amino acids: CAWSQTKGTGGPYF. CDR3 bases: TGTGCCTGGAGTCAAACTAAAGGGACAGGGGGACCCTATTTT. The entire variable domain, with the rest obtained from reference TRBV30 and TRBJ2-3, is as follows: SQTIHQWPATLVQPVGSPLSLECTVEGTSNPNLYWYRQAAGRGLQLLFYSVGIGQISSEVPQNLSASRPQDRQFILSSKKLLLSDSGFYLCAWSQTKGTGGPYFGPGTRLTVL.

J is TRBJ2-1 and V is TRBV6-2 or TRBV6-3; D perhaps matches TRBD2 (6 bases). This CDR3 is built from 15 residues. With 6 bases removed from V and 8 bases from J, the gap between germline ends came to 20 bases. The germline V gene encodes CDR1 MNHEY and CDR2 SVGEGT. The CDR3 spells CASSILGGPKDEQFF. CDR3 in DNA: TGTGCCAGCAGCATACTCGGAGGGCCTAAAGATGAGCAGTTCTTC.